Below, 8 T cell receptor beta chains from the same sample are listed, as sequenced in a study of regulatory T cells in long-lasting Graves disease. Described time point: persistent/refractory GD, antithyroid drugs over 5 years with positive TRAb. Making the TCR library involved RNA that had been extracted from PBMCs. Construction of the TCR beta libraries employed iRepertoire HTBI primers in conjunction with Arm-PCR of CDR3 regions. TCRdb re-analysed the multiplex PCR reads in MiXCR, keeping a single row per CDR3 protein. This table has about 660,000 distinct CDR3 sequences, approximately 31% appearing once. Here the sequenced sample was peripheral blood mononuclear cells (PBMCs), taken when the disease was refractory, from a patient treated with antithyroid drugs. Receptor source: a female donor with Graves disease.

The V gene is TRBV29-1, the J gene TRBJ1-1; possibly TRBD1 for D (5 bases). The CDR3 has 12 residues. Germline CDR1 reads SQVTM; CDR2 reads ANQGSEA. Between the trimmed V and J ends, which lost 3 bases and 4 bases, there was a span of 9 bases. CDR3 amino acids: CSVDGGITEAFF. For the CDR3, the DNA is TGCAGCGTTGATGGGGGGATCACTGAAGCTTTCTTT.

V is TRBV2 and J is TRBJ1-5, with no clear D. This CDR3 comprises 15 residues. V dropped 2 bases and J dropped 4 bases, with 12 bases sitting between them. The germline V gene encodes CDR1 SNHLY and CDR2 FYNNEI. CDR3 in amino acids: CASSEFRIENQPQHF. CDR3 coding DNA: TGTGCCAGCAGTGAATTTAGGATAGAGAATCAGCCCCAGCATTTT. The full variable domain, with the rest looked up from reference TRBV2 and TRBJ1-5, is EPEVTQTPSHQVTQMGQEVILRCVPISNHLYFYWYRQILGQKVEFLVSFYNNEISEKSEIFDDQFSVERPDGSNFTLKIRSTKLEDSAMYFCASSEFRIENQPQHFGDGTRLSIL.

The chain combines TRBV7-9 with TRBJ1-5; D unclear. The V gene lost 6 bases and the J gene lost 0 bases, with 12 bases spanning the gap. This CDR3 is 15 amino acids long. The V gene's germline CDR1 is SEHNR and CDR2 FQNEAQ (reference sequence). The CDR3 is CASSKDLNSNQPQHF. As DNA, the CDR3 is TGTGCCAGCAGTAAAGACTTAAATAGCAATCAGCCCCAGCATTTT. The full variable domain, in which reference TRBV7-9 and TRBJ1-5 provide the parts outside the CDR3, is DTGVSQNPRHKITKRGQNVTFRCDPISEHNRLYWYRQTLGQGPEFLTYFQNEAQLEKSRLLSDRFSAERPKGSFSTLEIQRTEQGDSAMYLCASSKDLNSNQPQHFGDGTRLSIL.

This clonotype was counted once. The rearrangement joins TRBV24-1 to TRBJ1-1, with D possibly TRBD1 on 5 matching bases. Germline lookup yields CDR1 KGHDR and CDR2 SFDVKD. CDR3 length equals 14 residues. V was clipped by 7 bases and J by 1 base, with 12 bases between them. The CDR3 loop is CATRASGQNTEAFF. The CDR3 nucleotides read TGTGCCACCAGGGCATCTGGACAGAACACTGAAGCTTTCTTT.

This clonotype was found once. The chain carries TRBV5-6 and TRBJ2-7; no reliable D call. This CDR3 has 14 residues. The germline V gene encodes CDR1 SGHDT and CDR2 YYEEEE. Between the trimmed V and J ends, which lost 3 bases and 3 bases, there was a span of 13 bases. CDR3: CASSSRGLGYEQYF. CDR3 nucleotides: TGTGCCAGCAGCTCCCGTGGGCTTGGCTACGAGCAGTACTTC.

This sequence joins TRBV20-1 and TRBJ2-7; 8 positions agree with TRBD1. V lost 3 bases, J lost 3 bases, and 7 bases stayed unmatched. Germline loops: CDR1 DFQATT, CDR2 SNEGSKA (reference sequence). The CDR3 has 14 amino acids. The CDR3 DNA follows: TGCAGTGCTAGGCCGGGACAGGCCGTCTACGAGCAGTACTTC. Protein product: CSARPGQAVYEQYF.

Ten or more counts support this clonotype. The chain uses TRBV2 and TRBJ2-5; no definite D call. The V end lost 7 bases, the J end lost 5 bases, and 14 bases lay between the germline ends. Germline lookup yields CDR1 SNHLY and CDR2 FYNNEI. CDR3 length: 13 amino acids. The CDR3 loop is CASTPKVGETQYF. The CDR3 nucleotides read TGTGCCAGCACTCCGAAGGTCGGGGAGACCCAGTACTTC.

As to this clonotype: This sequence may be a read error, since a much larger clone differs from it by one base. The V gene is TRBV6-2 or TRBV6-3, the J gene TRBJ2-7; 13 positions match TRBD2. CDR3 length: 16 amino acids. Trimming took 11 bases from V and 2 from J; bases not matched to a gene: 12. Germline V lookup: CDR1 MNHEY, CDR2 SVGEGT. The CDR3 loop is CAGTLGLAGEPYEQYF. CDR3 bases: TGTGCCGGCACCTTAGGACTAGCGGGAGAACCCTACGAGCAGTACTTC.